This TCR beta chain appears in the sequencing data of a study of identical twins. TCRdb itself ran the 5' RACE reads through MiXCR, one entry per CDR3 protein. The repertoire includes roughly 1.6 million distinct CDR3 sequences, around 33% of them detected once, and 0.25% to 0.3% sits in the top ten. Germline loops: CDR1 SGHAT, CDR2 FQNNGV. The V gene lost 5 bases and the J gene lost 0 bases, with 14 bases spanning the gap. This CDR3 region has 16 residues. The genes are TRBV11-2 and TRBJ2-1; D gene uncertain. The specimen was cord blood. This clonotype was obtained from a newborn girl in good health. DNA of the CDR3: TGTGCCAGCAGCCCCTGGACCCGGAGCTCCTACAATGAGCAGTTCTTC. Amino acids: CASSPWTRSSYNEQFF.